The clone carrying this TCR beta chain was counted between two and nine times. Its cognate antigen is unknown. The germline CDR1 and CDR2 sequences are LGHNA and YSLEER. The CDR3 loop spans 13 amino acids. V lost 3 bases and J 0 bases, leaving 4 bases between the germline ends. Expressed TCRB transcripts were sequenced, since all the RNA that had been isolated was reverse transcribed. Produced via immunoSEQ multiplex PCR; TCRdb's table is partial and in-frame only. The data show 390,000 or so clones, with 11% to 15% seen just once and 0.03% to 0.04% held by the top ten. This sample was taken from a study of beta chain features in type 1 diabetes. Regarding the study as a whole: The analysis here could not establish whether HLA type shapes TCRB rearrangement.

This sequence originates from a man aged 25-45 years in good health. Sequenced material: naive CD4+ T cells from blood. This chain uses TRBV4-3 with TRBJ2-3, with no clear D. The CDR3 region is CASSHSSTDTQYF. The CDR3 region has the DNA TGCGCCAGCAGCCACAGTAGCACAGATACGCAGTATTTT.